This TCR beta chain was identified during a study of PD-L1 blockade in urothelial cancer. About the research overall: Patients' atezolizumab regimen, 1,200 mg intravenously every 3 weeks, began around 2014. Twenty-five of 29 patients were men who had bladder-origin urothelial cancer. Blood was tested 3 weeks (second dose) and 6 weeks into treatment.

V was clipped by 6 bases and J by 5 bases; unmatched bases: 6. Germline lookup yields CDR1 MNHEY and CDR2 SVGAGI. The length of the CDR3 is 13 residues. The method was immunoSEQ multiplex PCR; TCRdb's version includes in-frame clones alone and lacks a portion of them. The data contain 35,000 to 45,000 clones, less than 95% of them seen just once; the ten biggest clones take up about 7.3%. Time point of the sample: peripheral blood 6 weeks after treatment start. Patients yielded 1 to 8 samples each, pretreatment and on-treatment. The material sequenced was PBMCs, taken around atezolizumab (anti-PD-L1) treatment. This clonotype was obtained from a man between 65 and 85 years old with urothelial cancer. The V call is TRBV6-5, the J call TRBJ2-7, with 8 bases matching TRBD1. The CDR3 spells CASRSTGANEQYF. The CDR3 coding sequence is TGTGCCAGCAGGTCGACAGGGGCCAACGAGCAGTACTTC.